The 28 T cell receptor beta chains below all came from one sample that was sequenced in a study of T cells after yellow fever vaccination. TCRdb itself ran the 5' RACE reads through MiXCR, one entry per CDR3 protein. The sample records some 350,000 distinct CDR3 sequences, roughly 4% being singletons. This specimen consisted of PBMCs, obtained 5 days after the yellow fever booster vaccination. These receptors all come from a man aged 18 to 30 who received the YFV17D yellow fever vaccine.

The gene calls are TRBV4-2 and TRBJ2-6; D gene unclear. V lost 0 bases to trimming and J lost 0 bases, with 15 bases between them. The CDR3 covers 19 residues. Germline CDR1 reads LGHNA; CDR2 reads YNFKEQ. CDR3 sequence reads: CASSQDLSIPFSGANVLTF. For the CDR3, the DNA is TGTGCCAGCAGCCAAGATCTTAGCATACCATTCTCTGGGGCCAACGTCCTGACTTTC.

The chain uses TRBV10-3 and TRBJ2-7; TRBD2 matches at 11 bases. This CDR3 contains 14 residues. Germline CDR1 and CDR2: ENHRY and SYGVKD. Trimming took 3 bases from V and 7 from J; bases not matched to a gene: 5. This chain's CDR3 is CAISDVAGGREQYF. CDR3 in DNA: TGTGCCATCAGTGATGTAGCGGGGGGGCGGGAGCAGTACTTC.

This clonotype was seen ten or more times. This chain links TRBV4-3 with TRBJ1-1; D gene uncertain. The CDR3 is 15 residues long. Per the germline V gene, CDR1 is LGHNA and CDR2 is YSLEER. The V gene lost 4 bases and the J gene lost 4 bases, with 16 bases spanning the gap. This CDR3 is CASSRSWPLGTEAFF. In nucleotides, the CDR3 is TGCGCCAGCAGCCGAAGCTGGCCCTTGGGCACTGAAGCTTTCTTT.

The CDR3 DNA is TGCAGTGCTAGACGGGGACAGGGGTATCAGCCCCAGCATTTT. Translation: CSARRGQGYQPQHF. The chain couples TRBV20-1 to TRBJ1-5; TRBD1 agrees at 10 bases. V lost 2 bases to trimming and J lost 5 bases; unmatched junction nucleotides: 3. Per the germline V gene, CDR1 is DFQATT and CDR2 is SNEGSKA (reference sequence). This CDR3 is built from 14 residues.

This chain connects TRBV6-5 to TRBJ2-2; 9 nucleotides align to TRBD1. V lost 9 bases, J lost 0 bases, and 2 bases stayed unmatched. The germline CDR1 and CDR2 sequences are MNHEY and SVGAGI. This CDR3 has 14 residues. CDR3 amino acids: CASGTGTNTGELFF. The DNA of the CDR3 is TGTGCCAGTGGGACAGGGACGAACACCGGGGAGCTGTTTTTT.

At least ten counts were recorded for this clonotype. The V and J genes are TRBV7-6 and TRBJ2-5; 8 nucleotides align to TRBD2. The junction had 5 bases not matched to a gene; V was cut back by 5 bases and J by 3 bases. The CDR3 loop spans 14 amino acids. From germline, CDR1 is SGHVS and CDR2 FNYEAQ. CDR3 amino acids: CASSPGGGEETQYF. CDR3 DNA: TGTGCCAGCAGCCCCGGGGGGGGAGAAGAGACCCAGTACTTC.

This clonotype was counted a few times. The rearrangement joins TRBV7-2 to TRBJ1-2; D unresolved. Trimming removed 4 bases from V and 4 bases from J, with 10 bases in between. The CDR3 consists of 13 residues. In germline, CDR1 is SGHTA, CDR2 FQGNSA. CDR3 sequence: CASSSSPSYGYTF. DNA for the CDR3: TGTGCCAGCAGCTCGAGTCCCAGCTATGGCTACACCTTC.

The V call is TRBV5-1, the J call TRBJ1-6; TRBD1 aligns across 7 bases. Germline V gene sequence: CDR1 SGHRS, CDR2 YFSETQ. The CDR3 has 13 residues. The ends lost 6 bases at V and 7 bases at J; junction bases unmatched: 4. The CDR3 reads CASTRDSNSPLHF. Here the CDR3 DNA reads TGCGCCAGCACCCGGGACAGCAATTCACCCCTCCACTTT. Full variable domain (remainder filled in from reference TRBV5-1 and TRBJ1-6): KAGVTQTPRYLIKTRGQQVTLSCSPISGHRSVSWYQQTPGQGLQFLFEYFSETQRNKGNFPGRFSGRQFSNSRSEMNVSTLELGDSALYLCASTRDSNSPLHFGNGTRLTVT.

This clonotype was picked up a small number of times. The CDR3 reads CASTLTGGNYGYTF. The CDR3 nucleotides read TGTGCCAGCACCCTGACAGGGGGAAACTATGGCTACACCTTC. This rearrangement joins TRBV7-2 to TRBJ1-2; 9 bases are a match to TRBD1. Germline V gene sequence: CDR1 SGHTA, CDR2 FQGNSA. V lost 7 bases and J lost 2; bases outside the gene matches: 5. This CDR3 is built from 14 residues.

A remark on this clonotype: Given a much more abundant clone one base away, this may be a read error. The rearrangement joins TRBV5-1 to TRBJ2-5; D possibly matches TRBD1 or TRBD2 (5 bases each). In germline, CDR1 is SGHRS, CDR2 YFSETQ. CDR3 length: 13 amino acids. Here the CDR3 reads CASSSDLGETQCF. CDR3 in DNA: TGCGCCAGCAGCTCCGACTTGGGGGAGACCCAGTGCTTC.

The CDR3 DNA follows: TGTGCCAGCAGCCCCTCGGGCGCGGGGGGGCTCACCGGGGAGCTGTTTTTT. This encodes CASSPSGAGGLTGELFF. The chain has TRBV5-4 and TRBJ2-2; 9 bases are a match to TRBD2. The germline CDR1 and CDR2 sequences are SGHNT and YYREEE (reference sequence). The J segment lost 4 bases and the V segment lost 4 bases, leaving 11 bases of the junction unmatched. There are 17 residues in the CDR3. Using reference TRBV5-4 and TRBJ2-2 for the parts outside the CDR3, the full variable domain is ETGVTQSPTHLIKTRGQQVTLRCSSQSGHNTVSWYQQALGQGPQFIFQYYREEENGRGNFPPRFSGLQFPNYSSELNVNALELDDSALYLCASSPSGAGGLTGELFFGEGSRLTVL.

This clonotype has a handful of counts. The chain uses TRBV7-9 and TRBJ1-2; unclear D gene. The CDR3 runs 16 residues. Looked up from germline, CDR1 is SEHNR and CDR2 is FQNEAQ (reference sequence). The V and J ends lost 4 bases and 0 bases respectively, with 15 bases between them. The CDR3 loop is CASSSPTSEANYGYTF. Here the CDR3 DNA reads TGTGCCAGCAGCTCTCCCACATCCGAAGCTAACTATGGCTACACCTTC.

The V gene is TRBV12-3 or TRBV12-4, the J gene TRBJ2-5, with 10 bases lining up with TRBD2. V gave up 2 bases and J gave up 0 bases; unmatched junction bases: 15. This CDR3 region has 20 residues. CDR3 amino acids: CASSLYFGTSDPLDQETQYF. In nucleotides, the CDR3 is TGTGCCAGCAGTTTATATTTCGGGACTAGCGATCCTCTTGACCAAGAGACCCAGTACTTC.

The chain employs TRBV28 and TRBJ2-2; 10 bases are a match to TRBD2. Losses at the gene ends were 10 bases for V and 3 bases for J; bases not matched to a gene: 11. CDR3 length: 16 amino acids. Germline V lookup: CDR1 MDHEN, CDR2 SYDVKM. CDR3 coding DNA: TGTGCCACCACCTCTGGTGGACTAGCGGACACCGGGGAGCTGTTTTTT. Translating it yields CATTSGGLADTGELFF.

This clonotype has at least ten counts. The V and J genes are TRBV25-1 and TRBJ2-5; no firm D call. Germline assignment: CDR1 MGHDK and CDR2 SYGVNS. The CDR3 loop spans 14 amino acids. Between the trimmed V and J ends, which lost 1 base and 1 base, there was a span of 7 bases. The CDR3 nucleotides read TGTGCCAGCAGTGAATTGGGCCGCCAAGAGACCCAGTACTTC. Residues: CASSELGRQETQYF.

Only a few counts were recorded for this clonotype. The chain recombines TRBV12-3 or TRBV12-4 with TRBJ2-5; possibly TRBD1 for D (5 bases). Trimming pared 4 bases from V and 4 bases from J, leaving 16 bases between. This CDR3 comprises 15 residues. This chain's CDR3 is CASSSPGKDRETQYF. The CDR3 bases are TGTGCCAGCAGTTCTCCAGGGAAGGATCGAGAGACCCAGTACTTC.

There are many counts of this clonotype. The DNA of the CDR3 is TGTGCCAGCAGCTGGCCCGGACAGCTCCTCACCTTCGAACTGTTTTTT. Protein product: CASSWPGQLLTFELFF. This sequence joins TRBV7-2 and TRBJ1-4; possibly TRBD1 for D (6 bases). Germline CDR1 reads SGHTA; CDR2 reads FQGNSA. This CDR3 spans 16 amino acids. Trimming pared 4 bases from V and 12 bases from J, leaving 24 bases between.

This clonotype appeared a few times. This sequence joins TRBV5-1 and TRBJ1-5, with 7 bases fitting TRBD1. The CDR3 consists of 15 residues. V lost 0 bases and J lost 4; bases outside the gene matches: 4. CDR1 is SGHRS, CDR2 YFSETQ, per germline. CDR3 protein: CASSLEPTGNQPQHF. The DNA of the CDR3 is TGCGCCAGCAGCTTGGAGCCGACAGGGAATCAGCCCCAGCATTTT. Combining the CDR3 with reference TRBV5-1 and TRBJ1-5 gives the whole variable domain KAGVTQTPRYLIKTRGQQVTLSCSPISGHRSVSWYQQTPGQGLQFLFEYFSETQRNKGNFPGRFSGRQFSNSRSEMNVSTLELGDSALYLCASSLEPTGNQPQHFGDGTRLSIL.

A few counts support this clonotype. The chain couples TRBV20-1 to TRBJ2-1, with D perhaps matching TRBD1 (7 bases). The CDR3 has 14 residues. The V gene lost 3 bases and the J gene lost 5 bases, with 14 bases spanning the gap. Germline V lookup: CDR1 DFQATT, CDR2 SNEGSKA (reference sequence). CDR3 residues: CSASLAGGNNEQFF. The CDR3 DNA follows: TGCAGTGCTAGCTTGGCAGGGGGGAACAATGAGCAGTTCTTC.

This clonotype came up a few times. This chain joins TRBV19 and TRBJ1-1, with D perhaps matching TRBD1 (5 bases). Germline V CDR1 and CDR2: LNHDA, SQIVND (reference sequence). The V end lost 3 bases, the J end lost 4 bases, and 12 bases lay between the germline ends. The CDR3 totals 14 residues. The CDR3 reads CASSIADGGTEAFF. The CDR3 nucleotides are TGTGCCAGTAGTATTGCTGATGGGGGCACTGAAGCTTTCTTT.

This clonotype has just a few counts. This sequence joins TRBV6-5 and TRBJ2-3; TRBD2 agrees at 8 bases. The CDR3 has 16 amino acids. The trim removed 1 base at V and 0 bases at J, leaving 3 bases unmatched. Germline V gene lookup returns CDR1 MNHEY and CDR2 SVGAGI. CDR3 nucleotide sequence: TGTGCCAGCAGTTACTGGCTAGCGGGCAGCACAGATACGCAGTATTTT. Encoded protein: CASSYWLAGSTDTQYF.

The chain recombines TRBV15 with TRBJ1-2; D not certain. Trimming cost V 0 bases and J 6 bases, with 11 bases left between them. The CDR3 length is 14 residues. CDR1 LNHNV and CDR2 YYDKDF come from the germline V gene (reference sequence). Here the CDR3 reads CATSRDRYGDGYTF. Here the CDR3 DNA reads TGTGCCACCAGCAGAGATCGGTATGGAGATGGCTACACCTTC.

The rearrangement links TRBV19 to TRBJ2-3; 16 bases are shared with TRBD2. From germline, CDR1 is LNHDA and CDR2 SQIVND (reference sequence). The CDR3 has 18 residues. J gave up 6 bases and V 3 bases, and 9 bases lay outside the gene matches. CDR3 sequence reads: CASSIIPGLAGGRDTQYF. CDR3 nucleotide sequence: TGTGCCAGTAGTATTATTCCGGGACTAGCGGGGGGGCGGGATACGCAGTATTTT.

This clonotype was counted at least ten times. In DNA form, the CDR3 reads TGCAGCGTTGATCTGGGAGATACGCAGTATTTT. It yields the protein CSVDLGDTQYF. The genes are TRBV29-1 and TRBJ2-3; no definite D call. With 3 bases removed from V and 5 bases from J, the gap between germline ends came to 6 bases. The V gene's germline CDR1 is SQVTM and CDR2 ANQGSEA. CDR3 length equals 11 residues.

This clonotype came up a few times. The chain is built from TRBV18 and TRBJ2-7; D might be TRBD2 (5 bases). The CDR3 consists of 14 residues. In germline, CDR1 is KGHSH, CDR2 LQKENI. Trimming shortened V by 3 bases and J by 1 base, and 10 bases separated the two germline ends. CDR3 DNA sequence: TGTGCCAGCTCACCGAGGGCAGATTCCTACGAGCAGTACGTC. Translation gives CASSPRADSYEQYV.

In its sample, this clonotype was seen a few times. The chain employs TRBV7-2 and TRBJ1-4, with 10 bases matching TRBD1. From germline, CDR1 is SGHTA and CDR2 FQGNSA. The CDR3 contains 15 residues. Trimming at V came to 6 bases and at J to 5 bases, leaving 6 bases not matched to a gene. The CDR3, as DNA: TGTGCCAGCAGATGGGGGACAGGGGCAAATGAAAAACTGTTTTTT. Protein product: CASRWGTGANEKLFF.

This clonotype was seen at least ten times. This chain joins TRBV19 and TRBJ1-5; possible D gene TRBD1, 6 bases. The CDR3 has 18 residues. Germline V gene data show CDR1 as LNHDA and CDR2 as SQIVND (reference sequence). Trimming stripped 3 bases from V and 0 bases from J, with 18 bases between. The CDR3 reads CASSIRNFRGNSNQPQHF. The CDR3, as DNA: TGTGCCAGTAGTATCCGAAATTTCAGGGGAAATAGCAATCAGCCCCAGCATTTT.

In its sample, this clonotype was seen a few times. The V gene is TRBV27, the J gene TRBJ2-1; 7 positions agree with TRBD2. The CDR3 is 16 amino acids. Germline V lookup: CDR1 MNHEY, CDR2 SMNVEV (reference sequence). The junction had 7 bases not matched to a gene; V was cut back by 3 bases and J by 2 bases. CDR3: CASSFGGGPTYNEQFF. DNA for the CDR3: TGTGCCAGCAGTTTTGGCGGGGGACCCACCTACAATGAGCAGTTCTTC.